This TCR beta chain is drawn from a study of breast tumors, draining lymph nodes, adjacent tissues. The CDR3 spans 13 residues. V was clipped by 0 bases and J by 15 bases, with 15 bases between them. Looked up from germline, CDR1 is LGHNA and CDR2 is YSLEER. Notes on the study in general: Tumor repertoires ranked between lymph nodes and nontumor tissue in diversity, with V and J gene preferences. Data fit most tumor T cells coming from lymph node, expanding in tumor. Luminal-like breast cancer showed significantly greater tumor-nontumor repertoire similarity than basal-like breast cancer did.

As concerns this clonotype: Its antigen is not identified.

Using its own MiXCR run on the multiplex PCR reads, TCRdb lists one record per CDR3 protein. The sample records 290,000 or so distinct CDR3 sequences, around 30% being singletons. Breast cancer patients provided tissue from their axillary draining lymph nodes. The source of this sequence is a female donor with breast cancer. Some clones in this sample may be carry-over from other donors' samples. Material for sequencing was axillary lymph node tissue. The J gene is TRBJ2-1, the V gene TRBV4-3; no clear D. The CDR3 loop reads CASSQDFQLQRFF. CDR3 bases: TGCGCCAGCAGCCAAGATTTCCAGTTGCAGCGGTTCTTC.